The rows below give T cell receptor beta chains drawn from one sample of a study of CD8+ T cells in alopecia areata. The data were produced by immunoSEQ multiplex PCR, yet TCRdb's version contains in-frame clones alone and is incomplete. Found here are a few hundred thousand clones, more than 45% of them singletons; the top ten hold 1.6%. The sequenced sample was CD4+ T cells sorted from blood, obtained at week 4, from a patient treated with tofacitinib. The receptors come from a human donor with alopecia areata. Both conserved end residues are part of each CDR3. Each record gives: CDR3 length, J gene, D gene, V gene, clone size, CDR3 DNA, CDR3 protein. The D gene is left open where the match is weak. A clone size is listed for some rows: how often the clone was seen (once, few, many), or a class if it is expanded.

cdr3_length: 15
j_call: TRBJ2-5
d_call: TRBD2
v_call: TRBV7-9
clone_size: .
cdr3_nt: TGTGCCAGCAGCTTAGATCCGGGGGGACAAGAGACCCAGTACTTC
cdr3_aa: CASSLDPGGQETQYF

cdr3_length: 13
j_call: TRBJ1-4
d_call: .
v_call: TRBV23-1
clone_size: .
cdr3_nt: TGCGCCAGCAGTCATCAAGGCGGGGAAAAACTGTTTTTT
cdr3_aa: CASSHQGGEKLFF

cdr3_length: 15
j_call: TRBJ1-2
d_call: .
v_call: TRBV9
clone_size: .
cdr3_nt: TGTGCCAGCAGCGTAAGTCCGACAGTTAACTATGGCTACACCTTC
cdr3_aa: CASSVSPTVNYGYTF

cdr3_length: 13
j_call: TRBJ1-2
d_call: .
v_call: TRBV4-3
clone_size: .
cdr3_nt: TGCGCCAGCAGCCAAGTGTCTGCGGGGTGGTACACCTTC
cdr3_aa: CASSQVSAGWYTF

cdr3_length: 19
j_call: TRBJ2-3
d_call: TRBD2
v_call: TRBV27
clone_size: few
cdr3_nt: TGTGCCAGCAGTTTAGGGGCACTAGCGGGTCGGACGGAATCAGATACGCAGTATTTT
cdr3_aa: CASSLGALAGRTESDTQYF

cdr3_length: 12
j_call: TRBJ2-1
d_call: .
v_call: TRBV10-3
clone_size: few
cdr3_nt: TGTGCCATCAGCAACCTACAGGATGAGCAGTTCTTC
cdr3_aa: CAISNLQDEQFF

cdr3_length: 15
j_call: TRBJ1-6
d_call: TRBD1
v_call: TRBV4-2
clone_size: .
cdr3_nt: TGTGCCAGCAGCCAAGTGAGACAGGGTAGATCACCCCTCCACTTT
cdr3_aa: CASSQVRQGRSPLHF

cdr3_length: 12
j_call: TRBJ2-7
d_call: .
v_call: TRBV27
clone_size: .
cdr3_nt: TGTGCCAGCAGCTCAAGCTCCTACGAGCAGTACTTC
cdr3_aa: CASSSSSYEQYF

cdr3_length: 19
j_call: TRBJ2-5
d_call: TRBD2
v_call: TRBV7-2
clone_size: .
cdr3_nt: TGTGCCAGCAGCACAATCGGCCCTGGGACTAGTAGTTTTAGAGAGACCCAGTACTTC
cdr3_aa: CASSTIGPGTSSFRETQYF

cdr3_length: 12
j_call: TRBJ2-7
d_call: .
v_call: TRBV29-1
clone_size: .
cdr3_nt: TGCAGCGTTGAAGGATACAACTACGAGCAGTACTTC
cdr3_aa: CSVEGYNYEQYF

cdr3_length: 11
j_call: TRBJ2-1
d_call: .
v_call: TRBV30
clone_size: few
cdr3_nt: TGTGCCTGGAGTGACCAAGGGGGGCAGTTCTTC
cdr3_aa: CAWSDQGGQFF

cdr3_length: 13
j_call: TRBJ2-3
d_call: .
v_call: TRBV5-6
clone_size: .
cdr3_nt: TGTGCCAGCAGGGGACAAGTCACAGATACGCAGTATTTT
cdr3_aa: CASRGQVTDTQYF

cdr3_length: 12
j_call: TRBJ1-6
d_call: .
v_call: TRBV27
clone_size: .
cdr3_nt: TGTGCCAGCAGCATGGGGAATTCACCCCTCCACTTT
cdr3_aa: CASSMGNSPLHF

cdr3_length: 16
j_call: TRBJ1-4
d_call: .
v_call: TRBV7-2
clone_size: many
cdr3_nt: TGTGCCAGCAGCGGCCCGACAGGCCGGGTCGATGAAAAACTGTTTTTT
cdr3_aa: CASSGPTGRVDEKLFF

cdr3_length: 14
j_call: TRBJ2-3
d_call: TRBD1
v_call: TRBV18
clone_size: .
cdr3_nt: TGTGCCAGCTCACTAACAGGGGGCCCAGATACGCAGTATTTT
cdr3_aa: CASSLTGGPDTQYF

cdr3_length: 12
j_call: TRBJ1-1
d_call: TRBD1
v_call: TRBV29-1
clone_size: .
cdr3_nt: TGCAGCGTTGTTGCGGGACAGGGCGGTGGTTTCTTT
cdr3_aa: CSVVAGQGGGFF

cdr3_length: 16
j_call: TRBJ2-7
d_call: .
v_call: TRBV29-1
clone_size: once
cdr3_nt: TGCAGCGTTGCACCCAACAGGGGTGGAGGGTCCTACGAGCAGTACTTC
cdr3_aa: CSVAPNRGGGSYEQYF

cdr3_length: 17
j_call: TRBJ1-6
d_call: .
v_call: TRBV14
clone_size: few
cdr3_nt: TGTGCCAGCAGCCAATTAAATCCTGGGGTCGGAGGTTCACCCCTCCACTTT
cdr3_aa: CASSQLNPGVGGSPLHF

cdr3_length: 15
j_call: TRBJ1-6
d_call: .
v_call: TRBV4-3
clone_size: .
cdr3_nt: TGCGCCAGCAGCCGTCAAGTCCAGGGCTATTCACCCCTCCACTTT
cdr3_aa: CASSRQVQGYSPLHF

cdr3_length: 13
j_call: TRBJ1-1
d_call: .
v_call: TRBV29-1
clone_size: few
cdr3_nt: TGCAGCGCTGGAGAGGGGTTATGGACTGAAGCTTTCTTT
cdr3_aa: CSAGEGLWTEAFF

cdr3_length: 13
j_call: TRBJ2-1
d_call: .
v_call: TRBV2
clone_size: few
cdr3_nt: TGTGCCAGCAGTGAAGCCGGTGGGAATGAGCAGTTCTTC
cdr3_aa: CASSEAGGNEQFF

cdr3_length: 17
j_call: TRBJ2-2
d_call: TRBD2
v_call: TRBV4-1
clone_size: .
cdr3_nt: TGCGCCAGCAGCCAAAGGCTAGCGGGGGGGCTGGACGGGGAGCTGTTTTTT
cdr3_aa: CASSQRLAGGLDGELFF

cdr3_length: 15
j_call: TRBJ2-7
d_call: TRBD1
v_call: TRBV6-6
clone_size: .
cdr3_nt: TGTGCCAGCAGTTACTCGAGGACAGGGGGCAACGAGCAGTACTTC
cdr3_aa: CASSYSRTGGNEQYF

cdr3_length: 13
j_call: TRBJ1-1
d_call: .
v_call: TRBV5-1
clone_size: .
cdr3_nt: TGCGCCAGCAGCCAACAGGGCGAGACTGAAGCTTTCTTT
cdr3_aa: CASSQQGETEAFF

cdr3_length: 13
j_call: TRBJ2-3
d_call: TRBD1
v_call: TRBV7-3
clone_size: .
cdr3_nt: TGTGCCAGCAGCTCCAGGGGGTCAAATACGCAGTATTTT
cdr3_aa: CASSSRGSNTQYF

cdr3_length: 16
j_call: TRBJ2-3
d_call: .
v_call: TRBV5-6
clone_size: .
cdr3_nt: TGTGCCAGCAGCTTGGGGTCGGGGCCTAGCACAGATACGCAGTATTTT
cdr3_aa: CASSLGSGPSTDTQYF

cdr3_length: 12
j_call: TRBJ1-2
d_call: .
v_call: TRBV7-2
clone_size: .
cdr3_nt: TGTGCCAGCAGCCCCCAATTCGGTGGCTACACCTTC
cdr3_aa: CASSPQFGGYTF

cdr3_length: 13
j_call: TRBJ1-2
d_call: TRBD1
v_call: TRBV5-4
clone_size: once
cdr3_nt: TGTGCCAGCAGCAGGGACAGGGCTAGCGGCTACACCTTC
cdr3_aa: CASSRDRASGYTF

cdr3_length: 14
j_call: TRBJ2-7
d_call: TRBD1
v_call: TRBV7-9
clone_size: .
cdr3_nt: TGTGCCAGCAGCTTCGGGACAGTCTCCTACGAGCAGTACTTC
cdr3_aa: CASSFGTVSYEQYF

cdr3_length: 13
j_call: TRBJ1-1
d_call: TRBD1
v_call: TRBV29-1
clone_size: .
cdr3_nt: TGCAGCGTTACCGGACAGGAGGGGATCGGGGCTTTCTTT
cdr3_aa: CSVTGQEGIGAFF

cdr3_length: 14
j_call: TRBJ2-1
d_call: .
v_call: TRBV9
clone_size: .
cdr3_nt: TGTGCCAGCAGCGTATTCCTAGGTAGCCATGAGCAGTTCTTC
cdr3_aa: CASSVFLGSHEQFF

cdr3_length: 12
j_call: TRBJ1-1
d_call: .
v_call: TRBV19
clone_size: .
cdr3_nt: TGTGCCAGTAGTATCGCGTCAGCCAAAGCTTTCTTT
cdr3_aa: CASSIASAKAFF

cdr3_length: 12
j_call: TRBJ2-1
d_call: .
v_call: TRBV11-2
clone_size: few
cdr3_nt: TGTGCCAGCAGCTATTCCCAGCCCTACCAGTTCTTC
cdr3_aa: CASSYSQPYQFF

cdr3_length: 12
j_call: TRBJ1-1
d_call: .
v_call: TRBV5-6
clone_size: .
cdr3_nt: TGTGCCAGCAGCTTGATGCGGGGGGAAGCTTTCTTT
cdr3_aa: CASSLMRGEAFF

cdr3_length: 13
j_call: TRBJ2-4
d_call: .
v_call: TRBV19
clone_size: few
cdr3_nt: TGTGCCAGTAGCACGGGGGCGCGGAACATTCAGTACTTC
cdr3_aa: CASSTGARNIQYF

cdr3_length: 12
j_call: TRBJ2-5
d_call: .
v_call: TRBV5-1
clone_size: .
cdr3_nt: TGCGCCAGCAGCTTAGAGACTGAGACCCAGTACTTC
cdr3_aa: CASSLETETQYF

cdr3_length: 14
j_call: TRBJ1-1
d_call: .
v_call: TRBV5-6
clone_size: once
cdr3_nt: TGTGCCAGCAGCGTGACCCCGACGAACACTGAAGCTTTCTTT
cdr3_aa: CASSVTPTNTEAFF

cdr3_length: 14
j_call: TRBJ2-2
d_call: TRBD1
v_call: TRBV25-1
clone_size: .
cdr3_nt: TGTGCCAGCAGTTTTCAGGGGGCCACCGGGGAGCTGTTTTTT
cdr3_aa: CASSFQGATGELFF

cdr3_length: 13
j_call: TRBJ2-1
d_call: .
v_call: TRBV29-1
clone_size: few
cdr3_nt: TGCAGCGTGGTCCGGGTTCTCGGCAATGAGCAGTTCTTC
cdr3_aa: CSVVRVLGNEQFF

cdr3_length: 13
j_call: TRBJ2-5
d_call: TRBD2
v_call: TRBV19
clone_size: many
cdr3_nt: TGTGCCACCTCGGCGGGGGGACTAGAGACCCAGTACTTC
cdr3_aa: CATSAGGLETQYF